The rows below give T cell receptor beta chains drawn from one sample of a study of T-cell memory formation after mild COVID-19. One entry per CDR3 protein results from TCRdb running MiXCR on the 5' RACE reads. Counted here are a few hundred thousand distinct CDR3 sequences, under 20% occurring once; the ten biggest clones make up roughly 23%. Sequencing used PBMCs or a T cell subset sorted from them (not recorded which). The receptors stem from a man aged 18-30 years who had mild COVID-19 (a few samples of this study predate the infection). Cell type and time point are not known. CDR3s include the opening cysteine and the closing phenylalanine or tryptophan. The D gene is left open where the match is weak. Size is stated for part of the rows, as once, few or many counts, or as a class when the clone is expanded.

>few|TRBV6-5|TRBJ1-2|NA
CASSYSRTDYGYTF
TGTGCCAGCAGTTACTCGCGGACCGACTATGGCTACACCTTC
>many|TRBV5-5|TRBJ2-4|NA
CASSLDSPKNIQYF
TGTGCCAGCAGCTTAGACTCCCCGAAAAACATTCAGTACTTC
>NA|TRBV4-1|TRBJ1-2|TRBD1
CASSPSYRGASTF
TGCGCCAGCAGCCCGTCTTACAGGGGAGCATCCACCTTC
>NA|TRBV7-9|TRBJ2-3|TRBD2
CASSSRLAGGPGDTQYF
TGTGCCAGCAGCAGCCGTCTAGCGGGGGGGCCCGGAGATACGCAGTATTTT
>NA|TRBV5-1|TRBJ2-5|TRBD1
CASTPGETGIWETQYF
TGCGCCAGCACCCCAGGGGAGACAGGGATATGGGAGACCCAGTACTTC
>NA|TRBV30|TRBJ2-1|NA
CAWTPHPAAGEQFF
TGTGCCTGGACCCCCCATCCGGCAGCGGGTGAGCAGTTCTTC
>NA|TRBV7-2|TRBJ2-3|TRBD2
CASSLFQAGAGGLADTQYF
TGTGCCAGCAGCTTATTTCAGGCCGGAGCGGGGGGGCTCGCAGATACGCAGTATTTT
>few|TRBV6-5|TRBJ2-5|NA
CASSSRDTQETQYF
TGTGCCAGCAGTTCCCGGGACACCCAAGAGACCCAGTACTTC
>NA|TRBV7-2|TRBJ2-1|NA
CASAAGINEQFF
TGTGCCAGCGCGGCGGGGATCAATGAGCAGTTCTTC
>NA|TRBV5-1|TRBJ1-6|TRBD1
CASSPTGEGSPLHF
TGCGCCAGCAGCCCGACAGGGGAAGGATCACCCCTCCACTTT
>NA|TRBV30|TRBJ1-2|NA
CAWSRVEAGYTF
TGTGCCTGGAGTCGGGTGGAGGCTGGCTACACCTTC
>few|TRBV6-5|TRBJ1-2|TRBD1
CASSSSGQGVSYGYTF
TGTGCCAGCAGTTCCTCGGGACAGGGGGTTTCCTATGGCTACACCTTC
>many|TRBV4-2|TRBJ2-3|NA
CASSQGSRGTDTQYF
TGTGCCAGCAGCCAAGGGAGTCGGGGCACAGATACGCAGTATTTT
>few|TRBV30|TRBJ2-1|NA
CAWTPAWGAGKQFF
TGTGCCTGGACACCTGCCTGGGGGGCCGGTAAGCAGTTCTTC
>few|TRBV5-1|TRBJ2-3|NA
CASSLDPGSSDTQYF
TGCGCCAGCAGCTTGGATCCGGGTAGCTCAGATACGCAGTATTTT
>NA|TRBV6-2/TRBV6-3|TRBJ2-5|NA
CASSYEGGTETQYF
TGTGCCAGCAGTTATGAGGGGGGCACTGAGACCCAGTACTTC
>NA|TRBV7-9|TRBJ2-5|NA
CASSLSESGETQYF
TGTGCCAGCAGCTTATCGGAAAGCGGGGAGACCCAGTACTTC
>NA|TRBV20-1|TRBJ1-1|NA
CSARDGRRGNTEAFF
TGCAGTGCTAGAGATGGAAGGAGGGGGAACACTGAAGCTTTCTTT
>few|TRBV18|TRBJ1-5|TRBD1
CASLQGTDQPQHF
TGTGCCAGCTTACAGGGGACCGACCAGCCCCAGCATTTT
>NA|TRBV15|TRBJ1-5|NA
CATSRDAGSQPQHF
TGTGCCACCAGCAGAGATGCGGGGTCTCAGCCCCAGCATTTT
>NA|TRBV6-5|TRBJ2-7|NA
CASSSNGDEQYF
TGTGCCAGCAGTTCCAATGGGGACGAGCAGTACTTC
>few|TRBV7-2|TRBJ1-2|NA
CASSDRALRYTF
TGTGCCAGCAGCGACCGGGCCCTCCGGTACACCTTC
>few|TRBV7-9|TRBJ2-2|NA
CASSHRAIEAGELFF
TGTGCCAGCTCCCACCGAGCTATTGAGGCCGGGGAGCTGTTTTTT
>NA|TRBV5-5|TRBJ2-2|TRBD2
CASSRDPGLLNTGELFF
TGTGCCAGCAGCCGAGACCCGGGACTACTGAACACCGGGGAGCTGTTTTTT
>many|TRBV3-1|TRBJ2-3|NA
CASSPTWTVSTDTQYF
TGTGCCAGCAGCCCTACCTGGACGGTGAGCACAGATACGCAGTATTTT
>NA|TRBV5-1|TRBJ1-5|NA
CASSLDGQSNQPQHF
TGCGCCAGCAGCTTGGATGGACAGAGCAATCAGCCCCAGCATTTT
>NA|TRBV20-1|TRBJ2-2|TRBD1
CRRQGWFYWLIGELFF
TGCAGAAGACAGGGGTGGTTTTACTGGCTAATCGGGGAGCTGTTTTTT
>NA|TRBV4-2|TRBJ2-5|TRBD2
CASSQDRGVVTQYF
TGTGCCAGCAGCCAAGATCGGGGGGTGGTGACCCAGTACTTC
>few|TRBV7-3|TRBJ2-6|TRBD1
CASSPDRAGANVLTF
TGTGCCAGCAGCCCCGACAGGGCTGGGGCCAACGTCCTGACTTTC
>NA|TRBV25-1|TRBJ1-1|NA
CASSEQGGVITEAFF
TGTGCCAGCAGTGAACAGGGAGGGGTGATCACTGAAGCTTTCTTT
>NA|TRBV5-1|TRBJ1-1|TRBD1
CASSSLTGGVTEAFF
TGCGCCAGCAGCTCCCTGACAGGGGGCGTCACTGAAGCTTTCTTT
>NA|TRBV6-2/TRBV6-3|TRBJ1-5|NA
CASSSQSLNQPQHF
TGTGCCAGCAGCTCCCAGAGCCTAAATCAGCCCCAGCATTTT
>NA|TRBV12-3/TRBV12-4|TRBJ2-3|NA
CASRAPASTDTQYF
TGTGCCAGCAGGGCCCCAGCATCAACAGATACGCAGTATTTT
>few|TRBV5-1|TRBJ2-3|TRBD1
CASSQQGPYTDTQYF
TGCGCCAGCAGCCAACAGGGGCCTTACACAGATACGCAGTATTTT
>few|TRBV2|TRBJ2-3|TRBD2
CASRSGGGRDTQYF
TGTGCCAGCAGATCGGGCGGGGGGAGAGATACGCAGTATTTT
>NA|TRBV4-3|TRBJ2-5|NA
CASSQDLGTGSGETQYF
TGCGCCAGCAGCCAAGATCTGGGGACCGGGAGTGGGGAGACCCAGTACTTC
>NA|TRBV7-9|TRBJ1-6|NA
CASALRKGSDSPLHF
TGTGCCAGCGCGCTCCGCAAGGGAAGTGATTCACCCCTCCACTTT
>many|TRBV12-3/TRBV12-4|TRBJ2-2|NA
CASRRFRNTGELFF
TGTGCCAGCAGACGATTTAGGAACACCGGGGAGCTGTTTTTT
>NA|TRBV7-9|TRBJ2-7|NA
CASSLPPKQPPDEQYF
TGTGCCAGCAGTCTCCCCCCCAAGCAGCCTCCCGACGAGCAGTACTTC
>NA|TRBV29-1|TRBJ2-1|NA
CSGSGYTVPGYSYNEQFF
TGCAGCGGGAGCGGCTACACTGTACCGGGTTACTCCTACAATGAGCAGTTCTTC
>NA|TRBV19|TRBJ2-7|NA
CARPGPNYSYEQYF
TGTGCCAGGCCGGGACCCAACTATTCCTACGAGCAGTACTTC
>few|TRBV5-1|TRBJ1-2|NA
CASSLEDRGYGYTF
TGCGCCAGCAGCTTGGAAGATCGAGGGTATGGCTACACCTTC
>few|TRBV7-2|TRBJ2-5|NA
CASSMGLQETQYF
TGTGCCAGCAGCATGGGACTGCAAGAGACCCAGTACTTC
>NA|TRBV5-1|TRBJ1-2|TRBD1
CASSFQGADDGYTF
TGCGCCAGCAGCTTTCAGGGGGCGGACGATGGCTACACCTTC
>few|TRBV7-2|TRBJ2-1|NA
CASGPDPSDEQFF
TGTGCCAGCGGCCCGGATCCGTCGGATGAGCAGTTCTTC
>few|TRBV9|TRBJ1-1|TRBD1
CASSGTGGAFF
TGTGCCAGCAGCGGGACAGGTGGAGCTTTCTTT
>NA|TRBV12-3/TRBV12-4|TRBJ2-2|NA
CASSLIRENTGELFF
TGTGCCAGCAGTTTGATTCGAGAGAACACCGGGGAGCTGTTTTTT
>NA|TRBV20-1|TRBJ2-2|NA
CSARDPRGAGDGELFF
TGCAGTGCTAGAGATCCGAGGGGGGCCGGGGACGGGGAGCTGTTTTTT